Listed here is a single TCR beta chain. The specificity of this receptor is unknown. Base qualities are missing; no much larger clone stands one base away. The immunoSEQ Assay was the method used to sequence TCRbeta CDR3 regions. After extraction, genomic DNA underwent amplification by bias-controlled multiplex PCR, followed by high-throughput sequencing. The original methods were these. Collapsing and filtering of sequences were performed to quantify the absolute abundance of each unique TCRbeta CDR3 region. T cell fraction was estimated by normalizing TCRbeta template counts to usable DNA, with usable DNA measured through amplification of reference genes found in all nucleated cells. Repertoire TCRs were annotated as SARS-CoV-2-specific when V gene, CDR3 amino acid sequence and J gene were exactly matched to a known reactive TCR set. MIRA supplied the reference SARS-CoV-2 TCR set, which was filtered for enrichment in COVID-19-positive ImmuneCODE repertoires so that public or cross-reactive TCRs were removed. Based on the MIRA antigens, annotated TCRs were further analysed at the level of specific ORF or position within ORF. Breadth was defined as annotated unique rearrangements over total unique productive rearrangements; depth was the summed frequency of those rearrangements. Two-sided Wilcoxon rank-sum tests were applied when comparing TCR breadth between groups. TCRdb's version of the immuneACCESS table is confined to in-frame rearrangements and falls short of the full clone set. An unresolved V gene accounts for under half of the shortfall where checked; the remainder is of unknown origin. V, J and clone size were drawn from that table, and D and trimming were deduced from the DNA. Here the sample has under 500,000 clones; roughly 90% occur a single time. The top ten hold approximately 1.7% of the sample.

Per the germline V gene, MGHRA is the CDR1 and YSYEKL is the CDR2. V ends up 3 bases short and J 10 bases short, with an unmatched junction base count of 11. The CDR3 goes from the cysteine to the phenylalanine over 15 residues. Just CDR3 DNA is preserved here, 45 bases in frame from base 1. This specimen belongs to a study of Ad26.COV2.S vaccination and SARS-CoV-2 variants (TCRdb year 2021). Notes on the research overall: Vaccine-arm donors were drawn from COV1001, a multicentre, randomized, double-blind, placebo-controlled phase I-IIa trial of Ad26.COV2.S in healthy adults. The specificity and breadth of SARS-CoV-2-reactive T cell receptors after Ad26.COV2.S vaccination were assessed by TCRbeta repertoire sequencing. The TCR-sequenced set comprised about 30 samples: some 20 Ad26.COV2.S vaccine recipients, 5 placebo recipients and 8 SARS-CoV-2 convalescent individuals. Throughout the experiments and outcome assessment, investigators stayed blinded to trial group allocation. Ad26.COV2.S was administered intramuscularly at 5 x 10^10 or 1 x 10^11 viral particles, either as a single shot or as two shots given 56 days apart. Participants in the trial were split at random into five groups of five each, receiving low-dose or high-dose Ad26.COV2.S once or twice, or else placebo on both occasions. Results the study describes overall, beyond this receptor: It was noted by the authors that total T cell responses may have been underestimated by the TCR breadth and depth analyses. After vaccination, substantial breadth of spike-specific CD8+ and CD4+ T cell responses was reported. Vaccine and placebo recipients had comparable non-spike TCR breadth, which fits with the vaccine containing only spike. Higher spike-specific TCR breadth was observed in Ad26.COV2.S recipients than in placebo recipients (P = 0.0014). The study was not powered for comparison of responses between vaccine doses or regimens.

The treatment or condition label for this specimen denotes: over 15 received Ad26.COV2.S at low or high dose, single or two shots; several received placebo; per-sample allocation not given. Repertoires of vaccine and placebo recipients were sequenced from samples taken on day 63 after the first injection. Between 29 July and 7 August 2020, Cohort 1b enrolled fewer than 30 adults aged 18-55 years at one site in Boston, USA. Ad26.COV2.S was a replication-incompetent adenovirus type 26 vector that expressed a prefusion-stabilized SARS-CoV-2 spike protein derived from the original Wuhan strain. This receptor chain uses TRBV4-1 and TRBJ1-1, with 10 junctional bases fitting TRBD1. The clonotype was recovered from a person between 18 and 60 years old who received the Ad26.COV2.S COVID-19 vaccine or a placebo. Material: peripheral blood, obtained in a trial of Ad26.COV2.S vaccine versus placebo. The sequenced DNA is TGCGCCAGCAGCCACGCCGGGACAGGGGTTCATGGAGCTTTCTTT. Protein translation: CASSHAGTGVHGAFF.